The clone carrying this T cell receptor (beta chain) appeared a single time. Its antigen is not known. The data are from a study of cytomegalovirus exposure and HLA in healthy donors. Notes on the study in general: Immune exposure information comprised only CMV serostatus. Altogether, 150 to 200 TCR beta chains were recorded as cytomegalovirus-associated. The classifier was said to identify cytomegalovirus status with high specificity and sensitivity. It was shown in a later analysis that HLA-associated TCR beta chains were more clonally expanded than other, equally common chains.

Germline V lookup: CDR1 SGHDT, CDR2 YYEEEE. The CDR3 spans 14 residues. V gave up 3 bases and J gave up 6 bases; unmatched junction bases: 5. With 60 Vbeta and 13 Jbeta primers, the PCR was carried out. Data came from immunoSEQ multiplex PCR; TCRdb stores just in-frame clones and leaves some out. The sample records some 100,000 clones, about four fifths being singletons. Sequences were obtained from PBMCs. The TCR originated in a woman younger than 45 in good health and CMV-seronegative. The chain employs TRBV5-6 and TRBJ1-4; 7 positions match TRBD1. The CDR3 region has the DNA TGTGCCAGCAGCTCCGGGACAGTGGATGAAAAACTGTTTTTT. This sequence encodes CASSSGTVDEKLFF.